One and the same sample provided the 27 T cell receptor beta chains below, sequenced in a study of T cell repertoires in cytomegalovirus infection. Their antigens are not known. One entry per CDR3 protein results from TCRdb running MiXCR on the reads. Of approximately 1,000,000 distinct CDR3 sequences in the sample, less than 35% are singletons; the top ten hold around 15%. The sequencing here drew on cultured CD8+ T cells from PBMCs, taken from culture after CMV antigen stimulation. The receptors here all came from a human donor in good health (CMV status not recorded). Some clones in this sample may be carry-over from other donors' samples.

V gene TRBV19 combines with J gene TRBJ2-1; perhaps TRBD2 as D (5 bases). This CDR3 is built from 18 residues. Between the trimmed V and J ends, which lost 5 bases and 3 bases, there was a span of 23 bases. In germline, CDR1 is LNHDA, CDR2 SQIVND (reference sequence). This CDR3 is CASSCHHHDYFLYNEQFF. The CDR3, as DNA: TGTGCCAGTAGTTGCCATCACCACGACTACTTCCTCTACAATGAGCAGTTCTTC.

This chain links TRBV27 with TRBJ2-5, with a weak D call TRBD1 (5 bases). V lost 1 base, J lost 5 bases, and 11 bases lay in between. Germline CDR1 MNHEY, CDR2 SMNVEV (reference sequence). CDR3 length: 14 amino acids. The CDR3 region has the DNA TGTGCCAGCAGTTTATGGCAGCCAGGGGAGACCCAGTACTTC. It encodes CASSLWQPGETQYF.

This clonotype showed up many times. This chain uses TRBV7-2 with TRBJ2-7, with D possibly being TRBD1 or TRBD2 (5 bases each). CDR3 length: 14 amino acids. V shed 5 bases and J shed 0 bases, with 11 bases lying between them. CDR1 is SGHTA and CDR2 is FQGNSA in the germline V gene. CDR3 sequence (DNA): TGTGCCAGCAGCGTCGGGGCGGACTCCTACGAGCAGTACTTC. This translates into CASSVGADSYEQYF.

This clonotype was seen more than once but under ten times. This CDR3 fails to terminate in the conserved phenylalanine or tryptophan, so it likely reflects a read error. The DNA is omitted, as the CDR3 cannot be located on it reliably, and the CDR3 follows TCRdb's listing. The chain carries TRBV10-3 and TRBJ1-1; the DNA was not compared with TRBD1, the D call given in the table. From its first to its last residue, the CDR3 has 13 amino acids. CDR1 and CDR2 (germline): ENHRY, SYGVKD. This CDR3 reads CAILEGQDGKAFL.

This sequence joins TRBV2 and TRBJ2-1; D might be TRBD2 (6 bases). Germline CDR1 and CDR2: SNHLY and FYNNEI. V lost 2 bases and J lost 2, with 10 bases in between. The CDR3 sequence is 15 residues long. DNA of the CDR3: TGTGCCAGCAGTGAATTGGGGGGAACCTACAATGAGCAGTTCTTC. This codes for CASSELGGTYNEQFF.

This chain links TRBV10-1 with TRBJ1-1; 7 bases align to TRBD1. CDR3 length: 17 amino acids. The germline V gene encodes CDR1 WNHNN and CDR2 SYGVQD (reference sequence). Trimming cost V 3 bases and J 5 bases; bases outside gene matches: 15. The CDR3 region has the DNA TGCGCCAGCAGTGAAACCGGGACAGCCGCCTTGTTAACTGAAGCTTTCTTT. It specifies CASSETGTAALLTEAFF.

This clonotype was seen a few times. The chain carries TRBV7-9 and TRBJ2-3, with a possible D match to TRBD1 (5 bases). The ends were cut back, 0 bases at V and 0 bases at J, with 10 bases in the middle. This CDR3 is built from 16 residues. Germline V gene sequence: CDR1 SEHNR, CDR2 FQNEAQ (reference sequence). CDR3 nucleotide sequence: TGTGCCAGCAGCTTAGCGCTAAGACAGAGCACAGATACGCAGTATTTT. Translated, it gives CASSLALRQSTDTQYF.

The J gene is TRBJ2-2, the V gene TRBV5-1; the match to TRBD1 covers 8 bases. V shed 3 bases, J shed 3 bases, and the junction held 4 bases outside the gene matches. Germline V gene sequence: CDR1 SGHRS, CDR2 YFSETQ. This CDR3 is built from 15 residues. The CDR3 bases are TGCGCCAGCAGCTCGGCAGGGGGCCACACCGGGGAGCTGTTTTTT. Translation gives CASSSAGGHTGELFF. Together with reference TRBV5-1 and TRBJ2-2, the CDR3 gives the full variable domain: KAGVTQTPRYLIKTRGQQVTLSCSPISGHRSVSWYQQTPGQGLQFLFEYFSETQRNKGNFPGRFSGRQFSNSRSEMNVSTLELGDSALYLCASSSAGGHTGELFFGEGSRLTVL.

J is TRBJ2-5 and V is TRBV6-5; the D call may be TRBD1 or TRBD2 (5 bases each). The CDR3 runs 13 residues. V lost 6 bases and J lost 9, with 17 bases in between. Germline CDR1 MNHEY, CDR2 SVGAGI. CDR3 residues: CASSLGPGWAQYF. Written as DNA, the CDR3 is TGTGCCAGCAGCTTGGGGCCGGGGTGGGCCCAGTACTTC.

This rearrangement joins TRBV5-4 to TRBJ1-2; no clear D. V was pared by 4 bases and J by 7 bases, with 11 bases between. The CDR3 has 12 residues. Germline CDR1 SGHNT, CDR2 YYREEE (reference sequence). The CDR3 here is CASSREAGGYTF. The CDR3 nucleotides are TGTGCCAGCAGCCGGGAGGCTGGTGGCTACACCTTC.

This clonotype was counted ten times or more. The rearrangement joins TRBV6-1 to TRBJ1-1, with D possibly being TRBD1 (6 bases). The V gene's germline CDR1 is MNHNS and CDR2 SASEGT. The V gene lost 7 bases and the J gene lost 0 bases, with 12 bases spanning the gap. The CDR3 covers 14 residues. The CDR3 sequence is CASTPGQLNTEAFF. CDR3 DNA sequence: TGTGCCAGCACACCGGGACAATTGAACACTGAAGCTTTCTTT.

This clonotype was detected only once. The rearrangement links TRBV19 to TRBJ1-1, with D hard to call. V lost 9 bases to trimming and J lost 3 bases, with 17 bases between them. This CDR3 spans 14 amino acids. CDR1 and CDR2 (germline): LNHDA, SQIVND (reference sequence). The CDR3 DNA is TGTGCCAGCAATACCCACCGATTGGACACTGAAGCTTTCTTT. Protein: CASNTHRLDTEAFF.

The CDR3 sequence: CAATGAREQYV. The CDR3 DNA reads as TGTGCCGCGACGGGGGCGAGAGAGCAGTACGTC. This rearrangement joins TRBV5-8 to TRBJ2-7, with D perhaps matching TRBD1 or TRBD2 (6 bases each). Germline V gene lookup returns CDR1 SGHTS and CDR2 YDEGEE. The V gene lost 10 bases and the J gene lost 7 bases, with 15 bases spanning the gap. The CDR3 is made up of 11 amino acids.

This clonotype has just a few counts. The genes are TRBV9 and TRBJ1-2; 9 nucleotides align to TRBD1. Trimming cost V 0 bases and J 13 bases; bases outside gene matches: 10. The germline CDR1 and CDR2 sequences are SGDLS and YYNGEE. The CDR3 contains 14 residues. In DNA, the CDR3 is TGTGCCAGCAGCGTAGACCTTGGACAGGGGCACTGCACCTTC. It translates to CASSVDLGQGHCTF.

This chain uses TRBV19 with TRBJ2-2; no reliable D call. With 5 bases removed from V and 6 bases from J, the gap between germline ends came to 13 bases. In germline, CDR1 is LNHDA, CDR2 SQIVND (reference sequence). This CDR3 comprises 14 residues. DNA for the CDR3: TGTGCCAGTAGTGCCCAGGCTCAGCCCGGGGAGCTGTTTTTT. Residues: CASSAQAQPGELFF.

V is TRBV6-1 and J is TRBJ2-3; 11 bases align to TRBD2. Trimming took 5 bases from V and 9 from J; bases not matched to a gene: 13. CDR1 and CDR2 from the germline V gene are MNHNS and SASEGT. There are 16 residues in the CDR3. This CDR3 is CASSRNSGGAFLTQYF. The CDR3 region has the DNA TGTGCCAGCAGTCGCAATAGCGGGGGGGCCTTTTTAACGCAGTATTTT.

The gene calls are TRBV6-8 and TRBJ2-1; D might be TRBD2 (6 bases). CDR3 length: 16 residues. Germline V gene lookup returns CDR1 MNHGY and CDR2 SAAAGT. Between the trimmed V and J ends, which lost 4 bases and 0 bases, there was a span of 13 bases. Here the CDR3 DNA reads TGTGCCAGCAGTTGGGAGGCCTCAAGCTCCTACAATGAGCAGTTCTTC. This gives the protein CASSWEASSSYNEQFF.

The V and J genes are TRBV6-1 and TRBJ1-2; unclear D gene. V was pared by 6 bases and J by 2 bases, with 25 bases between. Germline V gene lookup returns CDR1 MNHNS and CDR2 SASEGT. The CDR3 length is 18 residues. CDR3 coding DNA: TGTGCCAGCAGATCACCCCGGGTCCTAACCCTTGGCAACTATGGCTACACCTTC. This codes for CASRSPRVLTLGNYGYTF.

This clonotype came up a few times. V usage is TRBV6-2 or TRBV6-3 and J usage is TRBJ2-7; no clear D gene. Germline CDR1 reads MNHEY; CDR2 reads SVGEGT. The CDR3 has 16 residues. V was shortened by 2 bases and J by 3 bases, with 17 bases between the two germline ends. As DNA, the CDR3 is TGTGCCAGCAGTTACCATAGGGCCGATGGTAACTACGAGCAGTACGTC. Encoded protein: CASSYHRADGNYEQYV.

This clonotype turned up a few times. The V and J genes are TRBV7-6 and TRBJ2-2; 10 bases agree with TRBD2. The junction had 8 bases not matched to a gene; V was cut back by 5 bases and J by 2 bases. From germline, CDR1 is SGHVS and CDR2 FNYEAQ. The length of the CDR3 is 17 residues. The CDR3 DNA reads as TGTGCCAGCAGCATAGATAGCGGGGGGTATAACACCGGGGAGCTGTTTTTT. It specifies CASSIDSGGYNTGELFF.

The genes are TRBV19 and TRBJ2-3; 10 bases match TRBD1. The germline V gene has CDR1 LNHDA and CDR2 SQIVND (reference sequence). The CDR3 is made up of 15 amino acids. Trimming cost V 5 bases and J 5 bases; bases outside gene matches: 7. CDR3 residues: CASSLRDRGIDTQYF. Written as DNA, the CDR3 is TGTGCCAGTAGTTTACGGGACAGGGGCATAGATACGCAGTATTTT.

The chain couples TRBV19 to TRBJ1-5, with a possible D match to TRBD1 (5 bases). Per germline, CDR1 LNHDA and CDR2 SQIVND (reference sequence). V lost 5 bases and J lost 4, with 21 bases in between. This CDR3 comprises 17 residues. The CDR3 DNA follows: TGTGCCAGTAGTGGGGGGGGAGATCCGTTTAGGAATCAGCCCCAGCATTTT. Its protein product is CASSGGGDPFRNQPQHF.

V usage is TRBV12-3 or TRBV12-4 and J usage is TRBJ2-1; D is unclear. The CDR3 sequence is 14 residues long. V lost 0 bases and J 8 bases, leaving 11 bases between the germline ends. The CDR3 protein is CASSLAGTPDEQFF. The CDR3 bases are TGTGCCAGCAGTTTAGCTGGCACCCCGGATGAGCAGTTCTTC.

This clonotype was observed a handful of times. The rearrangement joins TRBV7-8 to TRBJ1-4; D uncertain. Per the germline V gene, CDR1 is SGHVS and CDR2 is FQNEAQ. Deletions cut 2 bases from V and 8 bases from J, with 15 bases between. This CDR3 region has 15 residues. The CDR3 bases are TGTGCCAGCAGCTTAATTGAAGGTTTGAGGGAAAAACTGTTTTTT. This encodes CASSLIEGLREKLFF.

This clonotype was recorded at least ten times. The CDR3 coding sequence is TGTGCCAGCAGCTTAGGGGGGTGGTACGAGCAGTACGTC. This sequence encodes CASSLGGWYEQYV. The rearrangement joins TRBV11-2 to TRBJ2-7; D possibly matches TRBD1 or TRBD2 (5 bases each). Deletions cut 1 base from V and 4 bases from J, with 8 bases between. Germline-derived CDR1 and CDR2 are SGHAT and FQNNGV. The CDR3 is 13 amino acids.

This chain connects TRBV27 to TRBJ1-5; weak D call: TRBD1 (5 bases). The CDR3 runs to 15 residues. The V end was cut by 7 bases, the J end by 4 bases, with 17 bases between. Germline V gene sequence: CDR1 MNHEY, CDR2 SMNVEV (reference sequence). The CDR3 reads CASNSRGRGNQPQHF. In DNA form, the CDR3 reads TGTGCCAGCAACTCGAGGGGACGGGGGAATCAGCCCCAGCATTTT.

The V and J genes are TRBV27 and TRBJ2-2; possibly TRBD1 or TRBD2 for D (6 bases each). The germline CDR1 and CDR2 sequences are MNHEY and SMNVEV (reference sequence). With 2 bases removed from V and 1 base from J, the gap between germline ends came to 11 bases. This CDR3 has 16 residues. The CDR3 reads CASSLRGPVNTGELFF. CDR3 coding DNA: TGTGCCAGCAGTTTACGGGGGCCAGTGAACACCGGGGAGCTGTTTTTT.